This T cell receptor beta chain was sequenced in a study of T cells after yellow fever vaccination. The V gene end was trimmed by 2 bases and the J gene end by 8 bases; junction bases not matched to a gene: 5. Germline CDR1 and CDR2: MNHEY and SVGEGT. The length of the CDR3 is 13 residues. This clonotype has ten or more counts. Via MiXCR, TCRdb re-called the 5' RACE reads, giving one row per CDR3 protein. The table shows 150,000 to 200,000 distinct CDR3 sequences, with around 10% occurring only once. This sequence joins TRBV6-2 or TRBV6-3 and TRBJ1-2; TRBD1 aligns across 7 bases. Sequenced material: CD8+ T cells sorted from PBMCs, taken 15 days after the yellow fever booster vaccination. This clonotype was sampled from a man younger than 35 who received the YFV17D yellow fever vaccine. CDR3 nucleotide sequence: TGTGCCAGCAGTTACCGGACAGGCGAAGGCTACACCTTC. This sequence encodes CASSYRTGEGYTF.